Following are 9 T cell receptor beta chains from one sample sequenced in a study of OX40 agonist ivuxolimab in advanced cancers. Produced via immunoSEQ multiplex PCR; TCRdb's table is partial and in-frame only. The table lists 60,000 to 80,000 clones, 80% to 90% of them singletons. The source material was CD4+ or CD8+ T cells sorted from blood, sampled in a trial of the OX40 agonist ivuxolimab. Source of these receptors: an adult with an advanced solid tumor such as melanoma, head and neck, liver or kidney cancer.

The chain joins TRBV19 to TRBJ1-4; D gene unclear. The CDR3 has 16 amino acids. V shed 4 bases and J shed 5 bases, with 17 bases lying between them. Germline assignment: CDR1 LNHDA and CDR2 SQIVND (reference sequence). The CDR3 bases are TGTGCCAGTAGTAGGGTGGGAGACACCTTCAATGAAAAACTGTTTTTT. Its protein is CASSRVGDTFNEKLFF.

The chain couples TRBV2 to TRBJ1-6; D unclear. The V end was cut by 4 bases, the J end by 3 bases, with 4 bases between. The CDR3 contains 13 residues. Germline CDR1 SNHLY, CDR2 FYNNEI. CDR3 loop: CASSGNYNSPLHF. DNA of the CDR3: TGTGCCAGCAGTGGCAACTATAATTCACCCCTCCACTTT.

The chain has TRBV2 and TRBJ1-5; TRBD1 matches at 9 bases. The length of the CDR3 is 15 residues. The trim removed 5 bases at V and 3 bases at J, leaving 5 bases unmatched. CDR1 is SNHLY and CDR2 is FYNNEI in the germline V gene. The CDR3 DNA reads as TGTGCCAGCAGTTCACAGGGGGCACACAATCAGCCCCAGCATTTT. As protein: CASSSQGAHNQPQHF.

V usage is TRBV10-1 and J usage is TRBJ1-2; TRBD1 is a possible D gene (5 bases). CDR3 length equals 15 residues. The germline V and J ends were trimmed by 7 bases and 3 bases, with 18 bases remaining between them. Germline CDR1 is WNHNN and CDR2 is SYGVQD (reference sequence). The CDR3 region is CASTTLGGDYYGYTF. CDR3 in DNA: TGCGCCAGCACCACTTTGGGGGGGGACTACTATGGCTACACCTTC.

This clone was seen only once. The V and J genes are TRBV5-1 and TRBJ2-3; TRBD1 is a possible D gene (6 bases). CDR1 SGHRS and CDR2 YFSETQ come from the germline V gene. V lost 0 bases, J lost 5 bases, and 10 bases lay in between. This CDR3 spans 14 amino acids. The CDR3, as DNA: TGCGCCAGCAGCTTGGGACAGGCTGGAGATACGCAGTATTTT. This translates into CASSLGQAGDTQYF.

The V call is TRBV7-3, the J call TRBJ1-1, with D possibly matching TRBD1 (6 bases). Germline CDR1 and CDR2: SGHTA and FQGTGA. Trimming pared 5 bases from V and 2 bases from J, leaving 9 bases between. The CDR3 contains 13 residues. The CDR3, as DNA: TGTGCCAGCAGCCAGGACAGAAACACTGAAGCTTTCTTT. It is translated as CASSQDRNTEAFF.

This clone has only one observation. The chain combines TRBV7-2 with TRBJ2-5; 14 bases align to TRBD2. The length of the CDR3 is 16 residues. The trim removed 5 bases at V and 5 bases at J, leaving 7 bases unmatched. CDR1 SGHTA and CDR2 FQGNSA come from the germline V gene. The CDR3 nucleotides read TGTGCCAGCAGCCGCCCGGGACTAGCGGGGGTCGAGACCCAGTACTTC. Its translation: CASSRPGLAGVETQYF.

The chain is built from TRBV19 and TRBJ2-7, with D possibly matching TRBD1 (5 bases). Trimming left V 5 bases short and J 6 bases short, with 11 bases between. Germline V gene data show CDR1 as LNHDA and CDR2 as SQIVND (reference sequence). This CDR3 region has 12 residues. This CDR3 reads CASSQRGSEQYF. The CDR3 DNA follows: TGTGCCAGTAGTCAAAGGGGCTCCGAGCAGTACTTC. Filled out from reference TRBV19 and TRBJ2-7, the complete variable domain reads DGGITQSPKYLFRKEGQNVTLSCEQNLNHDAMYWYRQDPGQGLRLIYYSQIVNDFQKGDIAEGYSVSREKKESFPLTVTSAQKNPTAFYLCASSQRGSEQYFGPGTRLTVT.

V gene TRBV7-2 combines with J gene TRBJ1-2; D gene unclear. Germline V lookup: CDR1 SGHTA, CDR2 FQGNSA. V was cut by 0 bases and J by 3 bases, with 11 bases left in between. This CDR3 comprises 15 residues. CDR3 coding DNA: TGTGCCAGCAGCTTAGCGTTTGGGCCCTACTATGGCTACACCTTC. This gives the protein CASSLAFGPYYGYTF.